This T cell receptor (beta chain) stems from a study of pediatric ulcerative colitis (dated by TCRdb to between 2019 and 2020). With regard to the full study: Of the ulcerative colitis patients, roughly seven had pancolitis and two had left-sided colitis, and histology in every patient was consistent with ulcerative colitis. About 10 newly diagnosed, treatment-naive pediatric ulcerative colitis patients and four non-IBD control children each provided paired blood and rectal samples. By Pediatric Ulcerative Colitis Activity Index, mild disease was classified in a couple of patients, moderate disease in four and acute severe colitis in three. Broader findings and caveats from the paper: Because the repertoires came from total lymphocyte DNA, rare subsets such as regulatory T cells may have patterns that are not reflected. Rectal repertoire features separated controls, mild-moderate and acute severe colitis patients; acute severe colitis showed reduced rectal diversity due to clonal expansions. Blood-derived T cells may have been included in the rectal pinch biopsies, particularly in patients with overt colitis. A couple of rectal CDR3 clonotypes were present in all ulcerative colitis patients and in none of the controls. Autologous blood-rectal clonal overlap was significantly higher in ulcerative colitis patients than in controls, suggesting increased T cell trafficking to inflamed tissue. For technical reasons, substantially fewer templates were yielded by the blood samples of a couple of patients, and these blood samples were excluded from blood-rectal overlap analysis. The healthy control group was small, with only four individuals.

Through the immunoSEQ TRB Survey service, multiplex V and J primers were used to amplify rearranged CDR3 beta regions from genomic DNA. To keep depth equal across samples, survey-level sequencing depth of up to 500,000 reads per sample was applied. Libraries were purified and pooled, and sequencing was performed on Illumina technology. The authors' pipeline ran thus. immunoSEQ online tools were used for productive clonality, sample overlap, pairwise scatters, CDR3 beta length, V/D/J gene usage and productiveness. Calculated diversity was defined as the number of unique rearrangements divided by total templates, multiplied by 100, and Shannon and Simpson indices were computed as well. Principal component analysis used the R prcomp function and ggbiplot package on Z-score normalized data. Morisita's index was used to quantify the clonal overlap between blood and rectum within each subject. TCRdb's version of the immuneACCESS table is confined to in-frame rearrangements and falls short of the full clone set. An unresolved V gene accounts for under half of the shortfall where checked; the remainder is of unknown origin. V and J calls and clone size are as listed in that table; D and trimming were resolved from the DNA. The table for this sample lists 17,000 or so clones; roughly 74% of them were counted only once. The ten largest clonotypes hold roughly 3.6% of the sample.

Taken from cysteine to phenylalanine, the CDR3 has 15 residues. Only CDR3 DNA remains: 45 bases, in frame from the first base. The junction shows trimming of 0 bases on V and 3 bases on J, plus 9 bases between the germline ends. CDR1 and CDR2, looked up from the germline V gene, are SGHDT and YYEEEE. On this clone itself: It has no known antigen specificity. No much larger clone is present one base from it, and per-base qualities are unavailable.

One to two pinch biopsies were taken from the rectum for research during colonoscopy. No immunosuppressive medication had been given to the ulcerative colitis patients before the diagnostic colonoscopy. Before DNA was isolated, the rectal biopsies underwent proteinase K digestion. The Wizard kit (Promega) was used to extract genomic DNA from both blood and intestinal samples. This clonotype was obtained from a girl aged 5-17 years with moderate ulcerative colitis. Sequenced: gut tissue. This receptor chain uses TRBV5-6 and TRBJ2-2; the D segment cannot be called with confidence. The CDR3 sequence is CASSLVRSDTGELFF. The nucleotides read TGTGCCAGCAGCTTGGTCCGTTCCGACACCGGGGAGCTGTTTTTT. The full variable domain, completed from the reference TRBV5-6 and TRBJ2-2 proteins outside the CDR3, reads DAGVTQSPTHLIKTRGQQVTLRCSPKSGHDTVSWYQQALGQGPQFIFQYYEEEERQRGNFPDRFSGHQFPNYSSELNVNALLLGDSALYLCASSLVRSDTGELFFGEGSRLTVL.